This record concerns one T cell receptor beta chain sequence. The data originate from a study of blood T cell repertoires in COVID-19. Those enrolled, adults aged roughly 18 to 89 years, came from around 24 US areas. Using immunoSEQ multiplex PCR, the repertoire was profiled, and TCRdb retains in-frame clones only, with some absent. The sample comprises around 160,000 clones, around 81% of which are singletons, and approximately 5.4% rests with the top ten. The sample comprised PBMCs or T cells enriched from blood (not recorded which). The clonotype originates from a man aged 40-49 years who had recovered from COVID-19.

The CDR3 protein is CASSLTAGTGGETQYF. CDR3 sequence (DNA): TGCGCCAGCAGCTTAACTGCCGGGACAGGGGGAGAGACCCAGTACTTC. This chain connects TRBV5-1 to TRBJ2-5, with TRBD1 matching 11 bases. After removal of 2 bases from V and 4 bases from J, the junction contained 7 bases not matched to a gene. The CDR3 extends over 16 amino acids. The germline gives CDR1 SGHRS, CDR2 YFSETQ.